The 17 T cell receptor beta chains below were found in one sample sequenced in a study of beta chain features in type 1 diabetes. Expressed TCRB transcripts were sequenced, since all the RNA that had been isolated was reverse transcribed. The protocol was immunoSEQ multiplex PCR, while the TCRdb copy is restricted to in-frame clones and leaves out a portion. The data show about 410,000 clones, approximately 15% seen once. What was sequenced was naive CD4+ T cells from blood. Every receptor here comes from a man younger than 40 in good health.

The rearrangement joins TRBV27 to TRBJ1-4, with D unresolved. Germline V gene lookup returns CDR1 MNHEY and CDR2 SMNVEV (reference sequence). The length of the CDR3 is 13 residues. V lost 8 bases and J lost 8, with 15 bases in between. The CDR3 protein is CASGRSWSEKLFF. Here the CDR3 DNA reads TGTGCCAGCGGGCGGTCCTGGTCGGAAAAACTGTTTTTT.

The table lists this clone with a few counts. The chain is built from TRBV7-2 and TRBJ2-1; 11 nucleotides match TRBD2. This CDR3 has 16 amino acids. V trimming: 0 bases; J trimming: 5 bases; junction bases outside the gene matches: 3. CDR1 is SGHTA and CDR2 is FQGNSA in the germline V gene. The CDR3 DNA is TGTGCCAGCAGCTTAGCCGGGACTAGCGGACACAATGAGCAGTTCTTC. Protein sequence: CASSLAGTSGHNEQFF.

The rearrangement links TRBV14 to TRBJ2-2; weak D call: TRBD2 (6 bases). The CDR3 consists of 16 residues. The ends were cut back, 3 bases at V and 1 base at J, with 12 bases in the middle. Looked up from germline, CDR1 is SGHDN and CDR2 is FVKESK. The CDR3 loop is CASSQRDQGNTGELFF. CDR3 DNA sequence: TGTGCCAGCAGCCAGCGGGACCAAGGGAACACCGGGGAGCTGTTTTTT.

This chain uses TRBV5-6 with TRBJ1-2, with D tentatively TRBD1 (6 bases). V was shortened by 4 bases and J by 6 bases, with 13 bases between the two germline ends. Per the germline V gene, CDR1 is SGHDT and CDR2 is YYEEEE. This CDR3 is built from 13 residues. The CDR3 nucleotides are TGTGCCAGCAGCCCCCACAGGGTAGATGGCTACACCTTC. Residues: CASSPHRVDGYTF.

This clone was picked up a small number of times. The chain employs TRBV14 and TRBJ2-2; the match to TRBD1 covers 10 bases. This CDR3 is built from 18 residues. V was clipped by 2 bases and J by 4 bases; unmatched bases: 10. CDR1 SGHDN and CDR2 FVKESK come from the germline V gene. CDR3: CASSQPGQGPSTTGELFF. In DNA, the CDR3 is TGTGCCAGCAGCCAACCGGGACAGGGGCCCTCAACCACCGGGGAGCTGTTTTTT.

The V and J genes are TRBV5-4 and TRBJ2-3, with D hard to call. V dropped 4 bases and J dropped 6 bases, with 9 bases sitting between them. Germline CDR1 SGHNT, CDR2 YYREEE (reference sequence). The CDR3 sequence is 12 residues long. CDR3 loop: CASSRERDTQYF. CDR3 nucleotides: TGTGCCAGCAGCCGCGAAAGGGATACGCAGTATTTT.

CDR3 amino acids: CASSRAGTRNEQFF. In DNA, the CDR3 is TGTGCCAGCAGCAGGGCCGGGACTAGAAATGAGCAGTTCTTC. The V call is TRBV9, the J call TRBJ2-1; TRBD2 matches 8 bases. Germline V CDR1 and CDR2: SGDLS, YYNGEE. The CDR3 has 14 residues. After removal of 4 bases from V and 7 bases from J, the junction contained 7 bases not matched to a gene.

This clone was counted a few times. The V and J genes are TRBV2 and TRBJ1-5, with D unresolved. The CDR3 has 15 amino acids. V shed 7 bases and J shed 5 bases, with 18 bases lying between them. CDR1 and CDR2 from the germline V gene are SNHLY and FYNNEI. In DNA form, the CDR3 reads TGTGCCAGCACCCTAACGTGGGCGCGCGATCAGCCCCAGCATTTT. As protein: CASTLTWARDQPQHF.

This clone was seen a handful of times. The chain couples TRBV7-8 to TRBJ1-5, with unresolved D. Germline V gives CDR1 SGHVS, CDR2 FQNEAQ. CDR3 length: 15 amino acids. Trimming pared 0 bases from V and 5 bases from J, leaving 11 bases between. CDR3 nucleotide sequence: TGTGCCAGCAGCTTAGCTTCGTATCCGGATCAGCCCCAGCATTTT. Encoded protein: CASSLASYPDQPQHF.

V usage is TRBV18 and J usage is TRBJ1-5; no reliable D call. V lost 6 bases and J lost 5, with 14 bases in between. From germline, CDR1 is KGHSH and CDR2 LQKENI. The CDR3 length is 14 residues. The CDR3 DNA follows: TGTGCCAGCTCCCGCGCCTCAGTATATCAGCCCCAGCATTTT. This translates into CASSRASVYQPQHF.

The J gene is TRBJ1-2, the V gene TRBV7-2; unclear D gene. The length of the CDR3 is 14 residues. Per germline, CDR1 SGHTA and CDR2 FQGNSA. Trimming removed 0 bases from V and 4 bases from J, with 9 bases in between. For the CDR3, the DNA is TGTGCCAGCAGCTTAGCTCAAAACAGCTATGGCTACACCTTC. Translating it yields CASSLAQNSYGYTF.

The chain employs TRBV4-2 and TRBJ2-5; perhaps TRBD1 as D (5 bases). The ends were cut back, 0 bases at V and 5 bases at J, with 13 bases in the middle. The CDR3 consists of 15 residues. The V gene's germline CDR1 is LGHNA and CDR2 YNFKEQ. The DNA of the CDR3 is TGTGCCAGCAGCCAAGATCTCCAGGGCGAGGAGACCCAGTACTTC. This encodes CASSQDLQGEETQYF.

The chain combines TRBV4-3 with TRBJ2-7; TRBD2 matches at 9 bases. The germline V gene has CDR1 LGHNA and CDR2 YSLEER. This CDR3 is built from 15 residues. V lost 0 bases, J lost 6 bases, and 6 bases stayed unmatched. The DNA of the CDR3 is TGCGCCAGCAGCCAAGAACCGGGACTAGCTTCCGAGCAGTACTTC. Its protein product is CASSQEPGLASEQYF.

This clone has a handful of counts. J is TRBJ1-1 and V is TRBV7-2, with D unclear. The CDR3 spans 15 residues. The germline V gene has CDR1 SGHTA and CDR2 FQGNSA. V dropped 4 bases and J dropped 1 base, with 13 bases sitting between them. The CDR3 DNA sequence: TGTGCCAGCAGCTCGGCGGGGAGAGAGAACACTGAAGCTTTCTTT. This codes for CASSSAGRENTEAFF.

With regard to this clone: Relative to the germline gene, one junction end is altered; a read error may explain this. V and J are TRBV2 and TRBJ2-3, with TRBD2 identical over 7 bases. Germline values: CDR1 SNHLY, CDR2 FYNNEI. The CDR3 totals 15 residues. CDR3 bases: TGTGCCAGCAGGGAAGATAGCGGGAGCACAGATACGCAGTATTTT. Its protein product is CASREDSGSTDTQYF.

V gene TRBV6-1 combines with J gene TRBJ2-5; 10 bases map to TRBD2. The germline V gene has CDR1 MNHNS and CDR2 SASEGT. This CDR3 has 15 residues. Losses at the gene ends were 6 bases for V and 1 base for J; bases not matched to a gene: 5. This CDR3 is CASRAGGPRQETQYF. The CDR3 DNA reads TGTGCCAGCAGAGCGGGGGGGCCACGCCAAGAGACCCAGTACTTC.

CDR3 DNA: TGTGCCAGCAGCTCCCTAGCGGGGACGGAGCGGGAGGGAACAGATACGCAGTATTTT. Its protein product is CASSSLAGTEREGTDTQYF. The J gene is TRBJ2-3, the V gene TRBV7-2, with 10 positions matching TRBD2. CDR1 and CDR2 from the germline V gene are SGHTA and FQGNSA. The junction had 16 bases not matched to a gene; V was cut back by 4 bases and J by 3 bases. The CDR3 is 19 amino acids. Combining the CDR3 with reference TRBV7-2 and TRBJ2-3 gives the whole variable domain GAGVSQSPSNKVTEKGKDVELRCDPISGHTALYWYRQSLGQGLEFLIYFQGNSAPDKSGLPSDRFSAERTGGSVSTLTIQRTQQEDSAVYLCASSSLAGTEREGTDTQYFGPGTRLTVL.